This entry describes one T cell receptor beta chain. TCRdb keeps only in-frame clones here, not all; method: immunoSEQ multiplex PCR. The data contain about 2.1 million clones, just over 90% of them seen just once; the ten biggest clones take up around 1.7%. This sample is drawn from a study of shared clonotypes between healthy human individuals. On the study more broadly: The study used three CD4 naive, three CD4 memory, two CD8 naive and one CD8 memory plate per donor.

It was CD45RO-negative cells, positively selected for CCR7, that made up naive CD8 cells, with terminally differentiated effector memory CD45RA+ cells excluded. Germline CDR1 reads SGHDT; CDR2 reads YYEEEE. Between the trimmed V and J ends, which lost 0 bases and 1 base, there was a span of 11 bases. The CDR3 is 16 residues long. The specimen sequenced was naive CD8+ T cells from PBMCs. The chain has TRBV5-6 and TRBJ2-1; TRBD1 might be the D (5 bases). This clonotype was sampled from a man younger than 35 in good health. Some clones in this sample may be carry-over from other donors' samples. This CDR3 reads CASSLAGSRSYNEQFF. CDR3 bases: TGTGCCAGCAGCTTGGCAGGGTCTAGATCCTACAATGAGCAGTTCTTC.